A selection of T cell receptor beta chains follows, all from one sample in a study of T cells expressing NK-cell markers. TCRdb re-called the 5' RACE reads, yielding one record per CDR3 amino acid sequence without DNA. The sample data list 200,000 to 300,000 distinct CDR3 sequences. Sample: blood T cells: a sorted CD56 or NKG2C T cell subset, CD4+ or CD8+ T cells, or bulk PBMC T cells (not recorded which). The receptors here all came from a man aged 18 to 35 in good health. Both conserved end residues are part of each CDR3.

CSGEKMNTEAFF,TRBJ1-1,TRBV20-1
CASSKGQSNTGELFF,TRBJ2-2,TRBV12-3/TRBV12-4
CATSDLASGSFSRTNEQFF,TRBJ2-1,TRBV24-1
CSARSDGNIQYF,TRBJ2-4,TRBV20-1
CASTPDRSNTEAFF,TRBJ1-1,TRBV6-1
CASSIDGLASETQYF,TRBJ2-5,TRBV5-1
CASSDGGDTEAFF,TRBJ1-1,TRBV2
CASRPRNSGTEQYF,TRBJ2-7,TRBV12-3/TRBV12-4
CASSLSGRGDNEQFF,TRBJ2-1,TRBV7-9
CSVDKGQGQFF,TRBJ2-1,TRBV29-1
CASSKERLAGYNEQFF,TRBJ2-1,TRBV21-1
CSALMSGRENNEQFF,TRBJ2-1,TRBV29-1
CASSFSWTAEAFF,TRBJ1-1,TRBV5-6
CASSFYGTGLRGTEAFF,TRBJ1-1,TRBV11-2
CASSFFAPGPGNTIYF,TRBJ1-3,TRBV12-3/TRBV12-4
CSAEGDRYGYTF,TRBJ1-2,TRBV20-1
CSAGGPRVAYEQYF,TRBJ2-7,TRBV20-1
CASSRQDGTYEQYF,TRBJ2-7,TRBV7-2
CASSYRQGWYEQYF,TRBJ2-7,TRBV28
CASSQDKGSYEQYF,TRBJ2-7,TRBV4-2
CASSFRGRSYHNEQFF,TRBJ2-1,TRBV5-1
CASSLGFLGNTIYF,TRBJ1-3,TRBV12-3/TRBV12-4
CASSPRENEAFF,TRBJ1-1,TRBV18
CASSLAVWGSKETQYF,TRBJ2-5,TRBV7-9
CATSGKLKTRDTQYF,TRBJ2-3,TRBV24-1
CASSKPEPETQYF,TRBJ2-5,TRBV5-1
CSVVVGPETQYF,TRBJ2-5,TRBV29-1
CASSQPDSPTNNEQFF,TRBJ2-1,TRBV4-2
CASSSTGQSNTGELFF,TRBJ2-2,TRBV5-5
CASSFWRGKKNEQFF,TRBJ2-1,TRBV12-3/TRBV12-4
CASTSGDIQYF,TRBJ2-4,TRBV6-2/TRBV6-3
CSVAQTELRRGSTQYF,TRBJ2-3,TRBV29-1
CALSSSGNEQFF,TRBJ2-1,TRBV6-2/TRBV6-3
CASRRQGPNEQFF,TRBJ2-1,TRBV12-3/TRBV12-4
CSARPTGTGLFYEQYF,TRBJ2-7,TRBV20-1
CATSARGVGYEQYF,TRBJ2-7,TRBV24-1
CASLGQTYGYTF,TRBJ1-2,TRBV18
CASSSPAGYNEQFF,TRBJ2-1,TRBV19
CASNLLPANTEAFF,TRBJ1-1,TRBV19
CAWATGAKDYGYTF,TRBJ1-2,TRBV30
CSAKLASPSTDTQYF,TRBJ2-3,TRBV20-1
CVGALPGGEAFF,TRBJ1-1,TRBV7-8
CASSRDRGGYTF,TRBJ1-2,TRBV27
CSARTGTGWPEQYF,TRBJ2-7,TRBV20-1
CATSDETASSYNEQFF,TRBJ2-1,TRBV24-1
CASGLYDEQFF,TRBJ2-1,TRBV12-5
CASSRREGTDTQYF,TRBJ2-3,TRBV12-3/TRBV12-4
CASSYGTAGEQYF,TRBJ2-7,TRBV2
CASSLGGAGGTYNEQFF,TRBJ2-1,TRBV7-2
CASSLSSGLAMNVLTF,TRBJ2-6,TRBV12-3/TRBV12-4
CSVARGQNTEAFF,TRBJ1-1,TRBV29-1
CASSAVQGRGYGYTF,TRBJ1-2,TRBV19
CASSGMVSGAGEQFF,TRBJ2-1,TRBV2
CSAGGLSNTGELFF,TRBJ2-2,TRBV29-1
CASRGGLANTGELFF,TRBJ2-2,TRBV2
CSAIRNLDRGNQPQHF,TRBJ1-5,TRBV20-1
CSVDGTGISSSYNSPLHF,TRBJ1-6,TRBV29-1
CASSQGMGLEYEQYF,TRBJ2-7,TRBV4-3
CASSFFSLSTDTQYF,TRBJ2-3,TRBV28